This T cell receptor (beta chain) was sequenced for a study of cytomegalovirus exposure and HLA in healthy donors. Study-level background: It was reported in a later analysis that the same platform had been used for the approximately 110 validation repertoires as for the 550 to 750 first-cohort repertoires.

Overall study results and limits: Associated with cytomegalovirus, according to the listing, were around 160 TCR beta chains.

CDR1 is SGHRS and CDR2 is YFSETQ in the germline V gene. This CDR3 is 17 amino acids long. J lost 0 bases, V lost 3 bases, and 7 bases had no gene match. Details on this clone: Its antigen remains unidentified.

Clones were read by immunoSEQ multiplex PCR, and TCRdb kept only the in-frame ones, dropping some. The sample contains more than 95,000 clones, 80% to 90% of which appear only once. This clonotype originated in a woman aged 18-29 years in good health and CMV-seronegative. Sequences were obtained from PBMCs. The rearrangement uses TRBV5-1 and TRBJ1-3, with TRBD1 matching over 9 bases. The CDR3 protein is CASSSGTGSSSGNTIYF. DNA of the CDR3: TGCGCCAGCAGCTCCGGGACAGGGTCTTCCTCTGGAAACACCATATATTTT.